This TCR beta chain was documented in a study of human T cells and chemical hapten exposure. Germline CDR1 reads MNHEY; CDR2 reads SVGAGI. Trimming removed 6 bases at V and 4 bases at J, with 12 bases between. The CDR3 has 13 amino acids. As for time point: pre-sensitization, week 0. Documented treatment: therapeutic diphenylcyclopropenone sensitization with weekly scalp DPC. This clonotype turned up a few times. The library put unique molecular identifiers onto individual cDNA molecules. Via MiXCR, TCRdb re-called the RACE reads, giving one row per CDR3 protein. The sample comprises some 110,000 distinct CDR3 sequences, 12% of which are singletons, and 1.6% rests with the top ten.

The chain recombines TRBV6-5 with TRBJ1-1, with D tentatively TRBD1 (6 bases). This TCR came from a woman between 45 and 60 years old with alopecia areata. Some clones in this sample may be carry-over from other donors' samples. The sequences come from whole blood, collected in connection with sensitization to the hapten diphenylcyclopropenone (DPC). CDR3 nucleotides: TGTGCCAGCAGCTACAGGGAGAGCACTGAAGCTTTCTTT. It specifies CASSYRESTEAFF.